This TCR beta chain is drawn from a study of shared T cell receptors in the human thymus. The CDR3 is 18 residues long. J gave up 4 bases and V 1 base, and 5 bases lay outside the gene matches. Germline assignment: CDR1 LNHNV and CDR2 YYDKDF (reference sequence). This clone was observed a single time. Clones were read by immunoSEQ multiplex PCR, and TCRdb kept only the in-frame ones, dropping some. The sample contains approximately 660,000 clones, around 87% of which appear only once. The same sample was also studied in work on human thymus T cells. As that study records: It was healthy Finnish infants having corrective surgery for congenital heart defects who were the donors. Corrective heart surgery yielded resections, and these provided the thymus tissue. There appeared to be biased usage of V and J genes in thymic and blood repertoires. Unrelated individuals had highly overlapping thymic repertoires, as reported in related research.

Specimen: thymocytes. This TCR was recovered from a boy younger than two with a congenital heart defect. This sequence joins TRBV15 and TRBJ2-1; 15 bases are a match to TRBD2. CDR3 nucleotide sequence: TGTGCCACCAGCAGAGGGACTAGCGGGAGGGTACAGTACAATGAGCAGTTCTTC. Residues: CATSRGTSGRVQYNEQFF.